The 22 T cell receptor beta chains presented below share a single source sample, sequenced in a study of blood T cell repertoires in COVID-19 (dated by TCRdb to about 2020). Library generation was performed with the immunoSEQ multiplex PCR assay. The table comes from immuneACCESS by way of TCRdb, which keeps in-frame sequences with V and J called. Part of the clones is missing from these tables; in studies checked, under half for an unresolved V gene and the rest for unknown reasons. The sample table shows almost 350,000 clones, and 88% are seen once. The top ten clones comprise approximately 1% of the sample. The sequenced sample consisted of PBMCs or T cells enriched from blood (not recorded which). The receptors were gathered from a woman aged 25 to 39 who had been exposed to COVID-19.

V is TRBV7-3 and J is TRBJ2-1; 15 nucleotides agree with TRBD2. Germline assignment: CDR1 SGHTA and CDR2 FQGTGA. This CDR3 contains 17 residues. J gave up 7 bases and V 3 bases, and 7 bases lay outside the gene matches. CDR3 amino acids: CASSFFVGTSGRNEQFF. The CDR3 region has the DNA TGTGCCAGCAGCTTTTTCGTAGGGACTAGCGGGAGGAATGAGCAGTTCTTC.

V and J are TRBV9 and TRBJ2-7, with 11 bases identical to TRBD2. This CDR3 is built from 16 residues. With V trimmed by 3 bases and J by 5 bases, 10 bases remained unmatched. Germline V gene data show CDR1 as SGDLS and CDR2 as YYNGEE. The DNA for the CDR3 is TGTGCCAGCAGCGCGTCTAGCGGGAGGTCCCCCGACGAGCAGTACTTC. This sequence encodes CASSASSGRSPDEQYF. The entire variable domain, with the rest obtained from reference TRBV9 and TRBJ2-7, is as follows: DSGVTQTPKHLITATGQRVTLRCSPRSGDLSVYWYQQSLDQGLQFLIQYYNGEERAKGNILERFSAQQFPDLHSELNLSSLELGDSALYFCASSASSGRSPDEQYFGPGTRLTVT.

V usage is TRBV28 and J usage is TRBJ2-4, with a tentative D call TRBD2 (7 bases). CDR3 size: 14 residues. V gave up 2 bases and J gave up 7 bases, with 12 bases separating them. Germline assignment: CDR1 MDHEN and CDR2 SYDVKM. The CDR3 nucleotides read TGTGCCAGCAGTTTAGGAGGGGGAGGGAACATTCAGTACTTC. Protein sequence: CASSLGGGGNIQYF.

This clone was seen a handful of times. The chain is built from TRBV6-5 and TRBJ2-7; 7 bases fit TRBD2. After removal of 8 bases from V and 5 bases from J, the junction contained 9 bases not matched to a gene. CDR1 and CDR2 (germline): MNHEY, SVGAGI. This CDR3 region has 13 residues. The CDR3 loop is CASAPTSPHEQYF. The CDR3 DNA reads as TGTGCCAGCGCCCCGACTAGCCCCCACGAGCAGTACTTC.

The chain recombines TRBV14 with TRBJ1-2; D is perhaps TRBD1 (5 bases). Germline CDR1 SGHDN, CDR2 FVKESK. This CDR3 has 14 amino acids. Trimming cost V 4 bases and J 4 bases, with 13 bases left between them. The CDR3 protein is CASSLTDSPYGYTF. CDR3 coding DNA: TGTGCCAGCAGCCTAACAGACAGCCCCTATGGCTACACCTTC.

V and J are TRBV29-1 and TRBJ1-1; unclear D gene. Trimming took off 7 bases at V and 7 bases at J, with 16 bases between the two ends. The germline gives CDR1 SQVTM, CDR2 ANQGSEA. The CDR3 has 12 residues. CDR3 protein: CSGDSQEVEAFF. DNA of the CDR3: TGCAGCGGCGATTCCCAGGAAGTTGAAGCTTTCTTT.

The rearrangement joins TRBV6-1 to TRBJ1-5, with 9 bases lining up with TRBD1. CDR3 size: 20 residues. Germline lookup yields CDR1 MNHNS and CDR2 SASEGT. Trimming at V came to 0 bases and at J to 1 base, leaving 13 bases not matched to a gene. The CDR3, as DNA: TGTGCCAGCAGTGAAGCGTTCCCGGGACAGGGAAAGGGAAGCAATCAGCCCCAGCATTTT. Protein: CASSEAFPGQGKGSNQPQHF.

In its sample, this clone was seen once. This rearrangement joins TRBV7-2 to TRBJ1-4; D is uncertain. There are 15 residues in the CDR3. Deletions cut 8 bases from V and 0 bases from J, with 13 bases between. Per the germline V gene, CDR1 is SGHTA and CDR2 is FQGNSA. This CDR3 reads CASALAAATNEKLFF. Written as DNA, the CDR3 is TGTGCCAGCGCCCTGGCGGCGGCAACTAATGAAAAACTGTTTTTT. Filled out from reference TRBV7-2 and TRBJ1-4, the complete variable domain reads GAGVSQSPSNKVTEKGKDVELRCDPISGHTALYWYRQSLGQGLEFLIYFQGNSAPDKSGLPSDRFSAERTGGSVSTLTIQRTQQEDSAVYLCASALAAATNEKLFFGSGTQLSVL.

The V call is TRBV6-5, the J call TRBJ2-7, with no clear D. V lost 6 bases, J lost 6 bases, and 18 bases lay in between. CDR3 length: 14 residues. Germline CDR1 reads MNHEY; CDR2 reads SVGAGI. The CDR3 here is CASSLGGSLGEQYF. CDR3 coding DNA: TGTGCCAGCAGCCTCGGCGGTAGCCTTGGCGAGCAGTACTTC.

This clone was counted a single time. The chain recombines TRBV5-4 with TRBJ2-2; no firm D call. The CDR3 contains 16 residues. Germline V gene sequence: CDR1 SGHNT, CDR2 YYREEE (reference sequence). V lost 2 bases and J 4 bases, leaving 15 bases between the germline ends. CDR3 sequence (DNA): TGTGCCAGCAGCTTTGGGCCCATGGGTGTCACCGGGGAGCTGTTTTTT. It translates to CASSFGPMGVTGELFF.

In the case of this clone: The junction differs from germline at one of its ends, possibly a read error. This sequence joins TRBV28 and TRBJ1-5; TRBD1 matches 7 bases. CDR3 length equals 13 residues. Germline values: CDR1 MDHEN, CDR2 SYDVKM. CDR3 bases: TGTGCCAGCAGTTTAGAGGGGACAGATCTCATGGATTTT. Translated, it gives CASSLEGTDLMDF. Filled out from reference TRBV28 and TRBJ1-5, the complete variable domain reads DVKVTQSSRYLVKRTGEKVFLECVQDMDHENMFWYRQDPGLGLRLIYFSYDVKMKEKGDIPEGYSVSREKKERFSLILESASTNQTSMYLCASSLEGTDLMDFGDGTRLSIL.

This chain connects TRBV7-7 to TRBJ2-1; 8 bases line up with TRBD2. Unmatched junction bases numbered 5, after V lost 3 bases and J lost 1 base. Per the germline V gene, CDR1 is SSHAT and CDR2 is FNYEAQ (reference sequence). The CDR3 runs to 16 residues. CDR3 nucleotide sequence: TGTGCCAGCAGCTTGACTAGCGCACCGTCCTACAATGAGCAGTTCTTC. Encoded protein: CASSLTSAPSYNEQFF.

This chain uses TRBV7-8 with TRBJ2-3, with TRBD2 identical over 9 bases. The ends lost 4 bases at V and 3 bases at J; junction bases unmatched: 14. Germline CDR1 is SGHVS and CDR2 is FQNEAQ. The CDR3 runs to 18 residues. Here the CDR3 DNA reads TGTGCCAGCAGCTCTACCGGAGCGGGAGGTATAATGACAGATACGCAGTATTTT. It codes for CASSSTGAGGIMTDTQYF.

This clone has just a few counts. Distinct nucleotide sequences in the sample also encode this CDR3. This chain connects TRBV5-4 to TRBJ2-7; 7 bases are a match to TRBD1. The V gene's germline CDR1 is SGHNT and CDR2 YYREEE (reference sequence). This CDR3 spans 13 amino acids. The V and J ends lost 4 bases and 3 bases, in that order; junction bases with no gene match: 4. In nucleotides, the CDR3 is TGTGCCAGCAGCCCCTCAGGGGGCTACGAGCAGTACTTC. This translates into CASSPSGGYEQYF.

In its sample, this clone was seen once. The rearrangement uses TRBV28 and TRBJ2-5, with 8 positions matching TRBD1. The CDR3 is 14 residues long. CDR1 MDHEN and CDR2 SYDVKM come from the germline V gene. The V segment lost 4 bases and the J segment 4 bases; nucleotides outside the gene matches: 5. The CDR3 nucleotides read TGTGCCAGCAGTTCCGGACAGGGAGGAGAGACCCAGTACTTC. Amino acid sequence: CASSSGQGGETQYF.

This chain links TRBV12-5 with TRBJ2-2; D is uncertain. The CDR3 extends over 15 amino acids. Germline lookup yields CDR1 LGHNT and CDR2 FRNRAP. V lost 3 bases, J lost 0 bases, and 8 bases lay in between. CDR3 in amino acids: CASGFPTTNTGELFF. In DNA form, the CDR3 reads TGTGCTAGTGGTTTCCCCACAACGAACACCGGGGAGCTGTTTTTT.

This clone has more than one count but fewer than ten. The CDR3 reads CASSPPGWNTEAFF. In DNA, the CDR3 is TGTGCCAGCAGTCCCCCGGGATGGAACACTGAAGCTTTCTTT. This chain joins TRBV28 and TRBJ1-1, with unresolved D. Germline CDR1 is MDHEN and CDR2 is SYDVKM. V shed 5 bases and J shed 1 base, with 11 bases lying between them. The CDR3 contains 14 residues.

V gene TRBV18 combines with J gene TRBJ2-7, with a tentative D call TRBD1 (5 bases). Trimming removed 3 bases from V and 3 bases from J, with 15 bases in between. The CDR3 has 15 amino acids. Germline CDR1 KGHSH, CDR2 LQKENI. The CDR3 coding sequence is TGTGCCAGCTCACCTAACCAAGACAGTTACTACGAGCAGTACTTC. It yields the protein CASSPNQDSYYEQYF.

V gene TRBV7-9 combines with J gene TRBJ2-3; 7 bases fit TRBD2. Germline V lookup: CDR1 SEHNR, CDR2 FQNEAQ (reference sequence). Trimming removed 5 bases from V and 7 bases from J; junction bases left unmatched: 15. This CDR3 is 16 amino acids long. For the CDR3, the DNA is TGTGCCAGCAGCGGGAGGGCCCCTACGACCGGGTATACGCAGTATTTT. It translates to CASSGRAPTTGYTQYF.

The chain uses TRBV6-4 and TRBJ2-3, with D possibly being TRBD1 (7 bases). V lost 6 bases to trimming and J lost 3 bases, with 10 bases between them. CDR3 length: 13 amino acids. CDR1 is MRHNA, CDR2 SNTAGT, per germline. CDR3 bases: TGTGCCAGCAGCAGGGGGGAGACAGATACGCAGTATTTT. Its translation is CASSRGETDTQYF.

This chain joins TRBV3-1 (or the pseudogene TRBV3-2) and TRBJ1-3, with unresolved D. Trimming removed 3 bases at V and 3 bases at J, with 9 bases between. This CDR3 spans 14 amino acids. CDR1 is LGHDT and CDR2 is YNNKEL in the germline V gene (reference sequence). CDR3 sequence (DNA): TGTGCCAGCAGCCACCCGAGGTTTGGAAACACCATATATTTT. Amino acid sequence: CASSHPRFGNTIYF.

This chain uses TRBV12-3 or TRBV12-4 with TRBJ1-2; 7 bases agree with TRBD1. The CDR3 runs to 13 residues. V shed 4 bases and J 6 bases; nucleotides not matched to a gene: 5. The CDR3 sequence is CASSSSGGNGYTF. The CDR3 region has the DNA TGTGCCAGCAGTTCGTCAGGGGGGAATGGCTACACCTTC.